Listed here are 13 T cell receptor beta chains from one sample, sequenced in a study of blood T cell repertoires in COVID-19. Assay: immunoSEQ multiplex PCR; the TCRdb copy retains only in-frame clones and omits some. The table includes around 200,000 clones, more than 75% detected once. The sequenced sample consisted of peripheral blood. These receptors all stem from a man in his 60s who had recovered from COVID-19.

V gene TRBV6-5 combines with J gene TRBJ2-3; tentative D call: TRBD1 (5 bases). The ends were cut back, 2 bases at V and 1 base at J, with 7 bases in the middle. The germline V gene encodes CDR1 MNHEY and CDR2 SVGAGI. The CDR3 contains 14 residues. The CDR3 protein is CASSYNRRTDTQYF. CDR3 sequence (DNA): TGTGCCAGCAGTTACAACAGGCGCACAGATACGCAGTATTTT.

J is TRBJ2-7 and V is TRBV27; 9 bases are shared with TRBD1. The V segment lost 7 bases and the J segment 6 bases; nucleotides outside the gene matches: 7. The CDR3 has 13 residues. Germline CDR1 MNHEY, CDR2 SMNVEV (reference sequence). The DNA of the CDR3 is TGTGCCAGCATCCCAACAGGGGGCCGCGAGCAGTACTTC. Amino acids: CASIPTGGREQYF.

The chain carries TRBV19 and TRBJ1-1; the match to TRBD1 covers 8 bases. The length of the CDR3 is 15 residues. In germline, CDR1 is LNHDA, CDR2 SQIVND (reference sequence). V gave up 5 bases and J gave up 1 base; unmatched junction bases: 6. The CDR3 nucleotides read TGTGCCAGTAGTCTACTTCAGGGGGCGAACACTGAAGCTTTCTTT. Its protein product is CASSLLQGANTEAFF.

The CDR3 DNA reads TGTGCCAGCAGCCTTAGCGGAAGCACAGATACGCAGTATTTT. Residues: CASSLSGSTDTQYF. The rearrangement joins TRBV9 to TRBJ2-3; maybe TRBD2 (6 bases). The CDR3 length is 14 residues. The V gene lost 4 bases and the J gene lost 0 bases, with 9 bases spanning the gap. CDR1 SGDLS and CDR2 YYNGEE come from the germline V gene.

J is TRBJ2-7 and V is TRBV19; 10 nucleotides agree with TRBD2. Germline lookup yields CDR1 LNHDA and CDR2 SQIVND (reference sequence). Trimming removed 5 bases from V and 2 bases from J; junction bases left unmatched: 9. The CDR3 is made up of 16 amino acids. The CDR3 DNA reads as TGTGCCAGTAGTGTCTTTAGCGGGAGGAAGGCCTACGAGCAGTACTTC. Translation: CASSVFSGRKAYEQYF.

The rearrangement links TRBV6-2 or TRBV6-3 to TRBJ2-5; D ambiguous. CDR1 MNHEY and CDR2 SVGEGT come from the germline V gene. Trimming pared 5 bases from V and 4 bases from J, leaving 5 bases between. The CDR3 is 11 amino acids. CDR3: CASSHRETQYF. CDR3 coding DNA: TGTGCCAGCAGTCATAGAGAGACCCAGTACTTC.

The V and J genes are TRBV19 and TRBJ1-5, with 9 bases lining up with TRBD1. V shed 6 bases, J shed 7 bases, and the junction held 4 bases outside the gene matches. The germline gives CDR1 LNHDA, CDR2 SQIVND (reference sequence). The CDR3 length is 13 residues. The CDR3 DNA sequence: TGTGCCAGTAGAAGGGACAGGGTCCAGCCCCAGCATTTT. Translation: CASRRDRVQPQHF.

V gene TRBV9 combines with J gene TRBJ1-1; D is uncertain. This CDR3 contains 14 residues. Trimming shortened V by 0 bases and J by 1 base, and 7 bases separated the two germline ends. Germline V gene lookup returns CDR1 SGDLS and CDR2 YYNGEE. The CDR3 sequence: CASSVVQANTEAFF. In DNA form, the CDR3 reads TGTGCCAGCAGCGTAGTCCAGGCGAACACTGAAGCTTTCTTT.

This clone was seen only once. This chain joins TRBV6-2 or TRBV6-3 and TRBJ2-1; TRBD1 might be the D (5 bases). Germline lookup yields CDR1 MNHEY and CDR2 SVGEGT. V dropped 6 bases and J dropped 6 bases, with 12 bases sitting between them. This CDR3 contains 13 residues. In nucleotides, the CDR3 is TGTGCCAGCAGCACGCAGGGTTCCAATGAGCAGTTCTTC. Residues: CASSTQGSNEQFF.

The V and J genes are TRBV19 and TRBJ2-7; D possibly corresponds to TRBD2 (5 bases). Trimming left V 4 bases short and J 2 bases short, with 9 bases between. Germline assignment: CDR1 LNHDA and CDR2 SQIVND (reference sequence). This CDR3 comprises 13 residues. The DNA of the CDR3 is TGTGCCAGTAGTACCGGACTCGCCTACGAGCAGTACTTC. This encodes CASSTGLAYEQYF.

The chain carries TRBV7-2 and TRBJ1-1; D ambiguous. CDR1 SGHTA and CDR2 FQGNSA come from the germline V gene. The CDR3 sequence is 15 residues long. Trimming removed 6 bases at V and 7 bases at J, with 21 bases between. CDR3 sequence: CASSVMLETGLEAFF. In nucleotides, the CDR3 is TGTGCCAGCAGTGTCATGCTGGAGACTGGACTTGAAGCTTTCTTT.

The chain uses TRBV10-3 and TRBJ1-4, with unresolved D. The CDR3 spans 13 residues. Germline V gene data show CDR1 as ENHRY and CDR2 as SYGVKD. Trimming shortened V by 5 bases and J by 4 bases, and 8 bases separated the two germline ends. The CDR3 nucleotides read TGTGCCATCAGTCCAGAAAATAATGAAAAACTGTTTTTT. Translating gives CAISPENNEKLFF.

V gene TRBV5-1 combines with J gene TRBJ1-2, with TRBD1 as a possible D gene (5 bases). Germline V lookup: CDR1 SGHRS, CDR2 YFSETQ. The V end was cut by 4 bases, the J end by 0 bases, with 13 bases between. The CDR3 loop spans 15 amino acids. CDR3 in DNA: TGCGCCAGCAGCGGAAATCAGGGAACTAACTATGGCTACACCTTC. It is translated as CASSGNQGTNYGYTF.